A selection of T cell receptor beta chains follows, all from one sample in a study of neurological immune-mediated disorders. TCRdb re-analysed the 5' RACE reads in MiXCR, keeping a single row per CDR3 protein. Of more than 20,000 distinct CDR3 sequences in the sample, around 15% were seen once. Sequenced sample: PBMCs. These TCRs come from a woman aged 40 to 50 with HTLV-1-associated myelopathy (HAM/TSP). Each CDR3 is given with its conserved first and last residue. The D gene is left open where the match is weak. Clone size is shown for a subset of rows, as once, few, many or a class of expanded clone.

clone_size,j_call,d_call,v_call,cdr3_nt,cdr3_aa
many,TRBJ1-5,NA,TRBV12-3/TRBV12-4,TGTGCCAGCAGTCGTGACCTGCCTAATCAGCCCCAGCATTTT,CASSRDLPNQPQHF
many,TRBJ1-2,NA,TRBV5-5,TGTGCCAGCAGCTTGGGGCGGGGCTATGGCTACACCTTC,CASSLGRGYGYTF
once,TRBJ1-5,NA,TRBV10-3,TGTGCCATCAGTGAGGCACCGGTGCGGGTGGGCAATCAGCCCCAGCATTTT,CAISEAPVRVGNQPQHF
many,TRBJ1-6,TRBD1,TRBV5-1,TGCGCCAGCAGCCCCTACGGACAGGGGGTATATTCACCCCTCCACTTT,CASSPYGQGVYSPLHF
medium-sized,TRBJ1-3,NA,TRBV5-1,TGCGCCAGCAGCTTCGCCTCTGGAAACACCATATATTTT,CASSFASGNTIYF
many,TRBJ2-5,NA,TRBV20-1,TGCAGTGCTAGGGAGGGCCCTGGGCAAGAGACCCAGTACTTC,CSAREGPGQETQYF
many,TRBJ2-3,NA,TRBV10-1,TGCGCCAGCAGTGACACGGGGATAAGCACAGATACGCAGTATTTT,CASSDTGISTDTQYF
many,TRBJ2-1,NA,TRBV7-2,TGTGCCAGCAGCTTATACGGAAATGAGCAGTTCTTC,CASSLYGNEQFF
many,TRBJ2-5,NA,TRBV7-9,TGTGCCAGCAGCTTACCTATCAGGGGACCGAGGATCACCCAAGAGACCCAGTACTTC,CASSLPIRGPRITQETQYF
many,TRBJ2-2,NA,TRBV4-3,TGCGCCAGCAGCCAAGTTCTTAATGGGGCCGGGGAGCTGTTTTTT,CASSQVLNGAGELFF
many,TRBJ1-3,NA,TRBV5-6,TGTGCCAGCAGCTTGGGTATCGATCGTGGAAACACCATATATTTT,CASSLGIDRGNTIYF
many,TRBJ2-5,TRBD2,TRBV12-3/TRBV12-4,TGTGCCAGCAGTGGTCCGGGTAGCGGGGGGGCCGGAGAGACCCAGTACTTC,CASSGPGSGGAGETQYF
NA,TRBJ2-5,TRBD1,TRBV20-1,TGCAGTGCCAGGGACAGGGATAACCAAGAGACCCAGTACTTC,CSARDRDNQETQYF
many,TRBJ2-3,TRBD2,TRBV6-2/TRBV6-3,TGTGCCAGCAGCAGTAGCGGGGGCACAGATACGCAGTATTTT,CASSSSGGTDTQYF
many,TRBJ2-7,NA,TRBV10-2,TGCGCCAGCAGTGAGTCCGACACTTTCTACGAGCAGTACTTC,CASSESDTFYEQYF
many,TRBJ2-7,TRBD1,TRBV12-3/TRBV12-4,TGTGCCAGCAGTTTCACAGGGGGCGAGCAGTACTTC,CASSFTGGEQYF
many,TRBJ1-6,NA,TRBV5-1,TGCGCCAGCAGCTTGGGGGGGACGAGAGACTCACCCCTCCACTTT,CASSLGGTRDSPLHF
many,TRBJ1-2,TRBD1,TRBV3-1,TGTGCCAGCAGCCGATCCAGGGGGAACGGCTACACCTTC,CASSRSRGNGYTF
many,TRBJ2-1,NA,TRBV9,TGTGCCAGCAGCCTAGGGGGCGGGGAGTACAATGAGCAGTTCTTC,CASSLGGGEYNEQFF